The T cell receptor (beta chain) described here comes from a study of blood T cell repertoires in COVID-19. Study information: The analysed material was cDNA or gDNA that came from T cells, B-cell-depleted T cells, or PBMCs.

Enrollees, about 18 to 100 years old, lived in 24 US areas. Categorization into cohorts depended on clinical history that participants reported. The CDR3 totals 15 residues. V was cut by 1 base and J by 10 bases, with 14 bases left in between. Germline V gene lookup returns CDR1 KGHSY and CDR2 FQNENV. This clone was seen a single time. In the original workflow: Reference gene primer amplification gave estimated nucleated cell counts. Profiling relied on immunoSEQ multiplex PCR, and the TCRdb table lists in-frame clones only, not all of them. That table furnishes V, J and clone size, whereas the DNA furnished D and trimming. This sample yields around 230,000 clones, of which roughly 86% are seen a single time; around 3.7% belongs to the top ten.

Sequenced input: PBMCs or T cells enriched from blood (not recorded which). The chain couples TRBV16 to TRBJ1-6; the D gene is possibly TRBD1 (5 bases). This sequence was found in a woman aged 30 to 39 with acute COVID-19. The chain's CDR3 is CASSQWAQGGSPLHF. DNA for the CDR3: TGTGCCAGCAGCCAATGGGCCCAGGGTGGCTCACCCCTCCACTTT.